The source of this T cell receptor (beta chain) is a study of beta chain features in type 1 diabetes. This clone was detected only a few times. Every bit of the isolated RNA underwent reverse transcription, so sequencing read expressed TCRB transcripts. TCRdb's table, derived via immunoSEQ multiplex PCR, lists solely in-frame clones and lacks some. The sample holds 620,000 or so clones; around a sixth are singletons and the top ten take 0.093%. Germline V CDR1 and CDR2: MNHEY, SVGAGI. The CDR3 sequence is 13 residues long. Trimming removed 8 bases from V and 8 bases from J; junction bases left unmatched: 9.

This chain connects TRBV6-5 to TRBJ2-1; 7 positions match TRBD2. This TCR came from a young man in good health. The sample consisted of naive CD4+ T cells from blood. The CDR3 region is CASVGGGVHEQFF. DNA of the CDR3: TGTGCCAGCGTGGGGGGAGGGGTCCATGAGCAGTTCTTC.